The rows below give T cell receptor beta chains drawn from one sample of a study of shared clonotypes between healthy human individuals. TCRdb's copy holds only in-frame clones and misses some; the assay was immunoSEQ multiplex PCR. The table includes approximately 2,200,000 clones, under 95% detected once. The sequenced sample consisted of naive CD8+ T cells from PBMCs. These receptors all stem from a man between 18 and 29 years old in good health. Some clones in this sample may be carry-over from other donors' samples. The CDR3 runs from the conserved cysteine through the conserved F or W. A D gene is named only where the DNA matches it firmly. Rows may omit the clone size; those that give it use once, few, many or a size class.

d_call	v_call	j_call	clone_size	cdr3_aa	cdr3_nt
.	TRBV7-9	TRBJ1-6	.	CASSPITSNSPLHF	TGTGCCAGCAGCCCTATTACGAGTAATTCACCCCTCCACTTT
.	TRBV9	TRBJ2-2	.	CASSPGPPQSGTGELFF	TGTGCCAGCAGCCCTGGGCCTCCCCAAAGCGGCACCGGGGAGCTGTTTTTT
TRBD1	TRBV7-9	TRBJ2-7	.	CALAGQDSYEQYF	TGTGCCCTTGCAGGACAGGACTCCTACGAGCAGTACTTC
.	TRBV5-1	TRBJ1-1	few	CASSENGPNTEAFF	TGCGCCAGCAGCGAAAATGGGCCGAACACTGAAGCTTTCTTT
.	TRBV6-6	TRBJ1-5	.	CASSYSRDSNQPQHF	TGTGCCAGCAGTTACTCCCGAGATAGCAATCAGCCCCAGCATTTT
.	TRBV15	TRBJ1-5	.	CATSRVFLGTYSNQPQHF	TGTGCCACCAGCAGAGTGTTTTTGGGGACATATAGCAATCAGCCCCAGCATTTT
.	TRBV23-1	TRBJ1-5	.	CASSQSKGTNQPQHF	TGCGCCAGCAGTCAATCGAAGGGGACCAATCAGCCCCAGCATTTT
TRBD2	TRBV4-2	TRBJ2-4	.	CASSQVAGIRTFENIQYF	TGTGCCAGCAGCCAGGTAGCGGGAATACGTACCTTCGAAAACATTCAGTACTTC
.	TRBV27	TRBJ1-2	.	CASRGGANYGYTF	TGTGCCAGCCGGGGGGGTGCCAACTATGGCTACACCTTC
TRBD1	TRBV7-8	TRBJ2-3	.	CASSFLGQGGTDTQYF	TGTGCCAGCAGCTTCTTAGGACAGGGTGGCACAGATACGCAGTATTTT
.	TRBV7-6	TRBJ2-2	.	CASSPDTNTGELFF	TGTGCCAGCAGCCCAGACACAAACACCGGGGAGCTGTTTTTT
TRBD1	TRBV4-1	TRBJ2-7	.	CASSQLPGTGSYEQYF	TGCGCCAGCAGCCAACTCCCCGGGACAGGGAGCTACGAGCAGTACTTC
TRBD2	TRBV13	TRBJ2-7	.	CASTGGQTSGMFGEQYF	TGTGCCAGCACCGGGGGACAAACTAGCGGGATGTTTGGAGAGCAGTACTTC
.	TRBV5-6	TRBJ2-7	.	CASTYRETYEQYF	TGTGCCAGCACCTACAGGGAAACCTACGAGCAGTACTTC
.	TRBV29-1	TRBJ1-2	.	CSVVGGRYGYTF	TGCAGCGTTGTAGGGGGTCGGTATGGCTACACCTTC
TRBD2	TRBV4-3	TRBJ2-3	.	CASSQSLAGADTQYF	TGCGCCAGCAGCCAATCTCTAGCGGGAGCAGATACGCAGTATTTT
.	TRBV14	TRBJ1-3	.	CASSQGRGNTIYF	TGTGCCAGCAGCCAAGGGAGGGGAAACACCATATATTTT
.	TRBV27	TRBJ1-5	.	CASSLSVGGHQPQHF	TGTGCCAGCAGTTTATCGGTAGGGGGACATCAGCCCCAGCATTTT
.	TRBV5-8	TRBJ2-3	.	CASSPGPRGTDTQYF	TGTGCCAGCAGCCCTGGACCCCGAGGCACAGATACGCAGTATTTT
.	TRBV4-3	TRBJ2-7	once	CASSQGVLYEQYF	TGCGCCAGCAGCCAAGGCGTCCTCTACGAGCAGTACTTC
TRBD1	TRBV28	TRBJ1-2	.	CASRFRDRAPNYGYTF	TGTGCCAGCAGATTTAGAGACAGGGCCCCTAACTATGGCTACACCTTC
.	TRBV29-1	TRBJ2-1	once	CSVEDRGSRVYNEQFF	TGCAGCGTTGAAGATCGGGGAAGCAGGGTCTACAATGAGCAGTTCTTC
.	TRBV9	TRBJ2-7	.	CASSVGGRPPSEQYF	TGTGCCAGCAGCGTAGGAGGCCGCCCCCCAAGCGAGCAGTACTTC
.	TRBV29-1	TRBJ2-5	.	CSVEDPPGGIEETQYF	TGCAGCGTTGAAGATCCCCCAGGCGGTATAGAAGAGACCCAGTACTTC
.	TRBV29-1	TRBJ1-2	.	CSVEGRDTDGYTF	TGCAGCGTTGAAGGCCGGGACACAGATGGCTACACCTTC
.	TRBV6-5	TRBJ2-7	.	CASSYDFETYEQYF	TGTGCCAGCAGTTACGACTTCGAAACCTACGAGCAGTACTTC
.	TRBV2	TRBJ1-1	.	CASRGGGGTEAFF	TGTGCCAGCAGGGGCGGGGGCGGCACTGAAGCTTTCTTT
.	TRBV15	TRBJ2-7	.	CATSRGRGPSYEQYF	TGTGCCACCAGCAGAGGTAGGGGCCCAAGCTACGAGCAGTACTTC
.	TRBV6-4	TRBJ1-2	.	CASREDGEREGYTF	TGTGCCAGCAGGGAGGACGGCGAAAGGGAGGGCTACACCTTC
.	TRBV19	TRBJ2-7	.	CARGWRQRTSSYEQYF	TGTGCCAGGGGCTGGCGTCAGAGAACGAGCTCCTACGAGCAGTACTTC
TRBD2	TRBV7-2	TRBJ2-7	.	CASSLVGLAAVQYEQYF	TGTGCCAGCAGCTTAGTGGGACTAGCGGCCGTACAGTACGAGCAGTACTTC
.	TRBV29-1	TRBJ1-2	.	CSVDGGLGYGYTF	TGCAGCGTTGATGGGGGGCTGGGCTATGGCTACACCTTC
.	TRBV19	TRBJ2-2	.	CASSIRETGELFF	TGTGCCAGTAGTATCAGGGAAACCGGGGAGCTGTTTTTT
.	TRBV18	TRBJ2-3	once	CASSPQLQRNTDTQYF	TGTGCCAGCTCACCACAGCTACAGAGGAACACAGATACGCAGTATTTT
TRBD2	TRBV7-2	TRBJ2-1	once	CASSSSGRAGEQFF	TGTGCCAGCAGCTCAAGCGGGAGGGCCGGTGAGCAGTTCTTC
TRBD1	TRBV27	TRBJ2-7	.	CASSLSGQGVEFYEQYF	TGTGCCAGCAGTTTATCTGGCCAGGGGGTTGAATTCTACGAGCAGTACTTC
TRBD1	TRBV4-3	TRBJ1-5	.	CASSQEPYRGDQPQHF	TGCGCCAGCAGCCAAGAGCCGTACAGGGGTGATCAGCCCCAGCATTTT
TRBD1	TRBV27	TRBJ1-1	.	CASSFFAGTDLDEAFF	TGTGCCAGCAGTTTCTTCGCCGGGACAGATCTTGATGAAGCTTTCTTT
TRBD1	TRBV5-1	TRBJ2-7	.	CACRDSATYEQYF	TGCGCCTGCCGGGACAGCGCTACCTACGAGCAGTACTTC
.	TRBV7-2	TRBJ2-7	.	CASSLSGLADPNPYEQYF	TGTGCCAGCAGCTTATCGGGACTCGCAGACCCGAATCCTTACGAGCAGTACTTC
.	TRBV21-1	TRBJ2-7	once	CASSKDRTDYEQYF	TGTGCCAGCAGCAAAGACCGGACAGACTACGAGCAGTACTTC
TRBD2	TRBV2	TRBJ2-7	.	CASSEGGRIYEQYF	TGTGCCAGCAGTGAGGGCGGGAGGATTTACGAGCAGTACTTC
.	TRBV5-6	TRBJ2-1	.	CASTLTVYNEQFF	TGTGCCAGCACCTTGACAGTCTACAATGAGCAGTTCTTC
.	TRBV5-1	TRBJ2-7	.	CASSLNGGTSSYEQYF	TGCGCCAGCAGCTTGAACGGCGGGACGAGCTCCTACGAGCAGTACTTC
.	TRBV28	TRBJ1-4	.	CASSRGVAGKNEKLFF	TGTGCCAGCAGTCGCGGGGTCGCCGGGAAAAATGAAAAACTGTTTTTT
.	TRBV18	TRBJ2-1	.	CASSPAPRGRTYNEQFF	TGTGCCAGCTCACCCGCTCCTCGGGGGAGGACCTACAATGAGCAGTTCTTC
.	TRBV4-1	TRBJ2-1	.	CASSQDRREQFF	TGCGCCAGCAGCCAAGATCGGCGTGAGCAGTTCTTC
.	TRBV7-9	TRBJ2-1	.	CASSPPGPASYNEQFF	TGTGCCAGCAGCCCCCCAGGGCCAGCCAGTTACAATGAGCAGTTCTTC
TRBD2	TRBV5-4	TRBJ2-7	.	CASSFGLASEQYF	TGTGCCAGCAGCTTCGGACTAGCGAGCGAGCAGTACTTC
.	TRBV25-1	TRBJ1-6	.	CASSESLWDSPLHF	TGTGCCAGCAGTGAATCCCTATGGGATTCACCCCTCCACTTT
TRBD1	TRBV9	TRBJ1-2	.	CASSPTGGLSGYGYTF	TGTGCCAGCAGCCCTACAGGGGGCCTTAGCGGCTATGGCTACACCTTC
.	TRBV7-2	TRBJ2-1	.	CASSLLDNEQFF	TGTGCCAGCAGCCTGTTGGACAATGAGCAGTTCTTC
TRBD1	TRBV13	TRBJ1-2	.	CASSSTGLSYGYTF	TGTGCCAGCAGCTCGACAGGGCTCTCCTATGGCTACACCTTC
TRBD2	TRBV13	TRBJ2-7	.	CASSFLGLAHEQYF	TGTGCCAGCAGCTTTTTAGGACTAGCACACGAGCAGTACTTC
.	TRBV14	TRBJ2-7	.	CASSQDRGPYEQYF	TGTGCCAGCAGCCAAGACCGGGGTCCCTACGAGCAGTACTTC